One sample yielded the 14 T cell receptor beta chains listed below, sequenced in a study of cytomegalovirus exposure and HLA in healthy donors. The PCR ran on 60 Vbeta and 13 Jbeta primers. Measured with immunoSEQ multiplex PCR; TCRdb has only the in-frame clones, and not every one. The sample lists fewer than 250,000 clones, roughly 79% occurring once. The sequencing sample was made of PBMCs. The receptors come from a young woman in good health and CMV-seronegative.

The chain combines TRBV28 with TRBJ2-5; D remains unclear. The CDR3 is made up of 15 amino acids. V lost 4 bases and J 5 bases, leaving 17 bases between the germline ends. Germline V gene sequence: CDR1 MDHEN, CDR2 SYDVKM. In DNA, the CDR3 is TGTGCCAGCAGTTCCTTGACACCACGATGGGAGACCCAGTACTTC. As protein: CASSSLTPRWETQYF. The whole variable domain, filled in from reference TRBV28 and TRBJ2-5, reads DVKVTQSSRYLVKRTGEKVFLECVQDMDHENMFWYRQDPGLGLRLIYFSYDVKMKEKGDIPEGYSVSREKKERFSLILESASTNQTSMYLCASSSLTPRWETQYFGPGTRLLVL.

The genes are TRBV27 and TRBJ1-6; 10 bases agree with TRBD1. The germline CDR1 and CDR2 sequences are MNHEY and SMNVEV (reference sequence). The ends lost 5 bases at V and 11 bases at J; junction bases unmatched: 9. This CDR3 spans 15 amino acids. The CDR3 loop reads CASSPYDRGRAPLHF. The CDR3, as DNA: TGTGCCAGCAGTCCCTATGACAGGGGGCGGGCACCCCTCCACTTT.

The CDR3 DNA is TGTGCCAGCAGCTCATCGGGGGGGACGGGGGAGACCCAGTACTTC. Translating gives CASSSSGGTGETQYF. The gene calls are TRBV7-9 and TRBJ2-5, with 8 bases that match TRBD2. J was trimmed by 5 bases and V by 4 bases; bases with no gene match: 9. The CDR3 covers 15 residues. Germline V gene data show CDR1 as SEHNR and CDR2 as FQNEAQ (reference sequence). Together with reference TRBV7-9 and TRBJ2-5, the CDR3 gives the full variable domain: DTGVSQNPRHKITKRGQNVTFRCDPISEHNRLYWYRQTLGQGPEFLTYFQNEAQLEKSRLLSDRFSAERPKGSFSTLEIQRTEQGDSAMYLCASSSSGGTGETQYFGPGTRLLVL.

The J gene is TRBJ1-4, the V gene TRBV18; TRBD1 matches at 10 bases. V trimming: 6 bases; J trimming: 6 bases; junction bases outside the gene matches: 4. Germline CDR1 reads KGHSH; CDR2 reads LQKENI. This CDR3 comprises 14 residues. CDR3 protein: CASSLGTGDEKLFF. CDR3 sequence (DNA): TGTGCCAGCTCCCTCGGGACAGGGGATGAAAAACTGTTTTTT.

For this clone: Other DNA sequences of this sample code for an identical CDR3. This chain links TRBV29-1 with TRBJ2-7; D unclear. Deletions cut 6 bases from V and 2 bases from J, with 14 bases between. Looked up from germline, CDR1 is SQVTM and CDR2 is ANQGSEA. The CDR3 is made up of 13 amino acids. CDR3 bases: TGCAGCGTCGAATCCAGGCCCCCCTACGAGCAGTACTTC. Translating it yields CSVESRPPYEQYF.

The rearrangement links TRBV27 to TRBJ1-5, with D possibly TRBD1 on 6 matching bases. V lost 4 bases, J lost 4 bases, and 8 bases lay in between. Germline CDR1 MNHEY, CDR2 SMNVEV (reference sequence). This CDR3 spans 13 amino acids. CDR3 bases: TGTGCCAGCAGTTCAGGGGAAAATCAGCCCCAGCATTTT. Amino acids: CASSSGENQPQHF.

The chain carries TRBV7-6 and TRBJ1-1, with D perhaps TRBD1 (6 bases). The CDR3 spans 14 residues. The V end lost 5 bases, the J end lost 0 bases, and 10 bases lay between the germline ends. Germline values: CDR1 SGHVS, CDR2 FNYEAQ. The CDR3 spells CASSPGHMNTEAFF. The CDR3 DNA sequence: TGTGCCAGCAGCCCGGGACACATGAACACTGAAGCTTTCTTT.

This chain uses TRBV7-9 with TRBJ2-3; D call uncertain. V was clipped by 5 bases and J by 1 base, with 10 bases between them. The V gene's germline CDR1 is SEHNR and CDR2 FQNEAQ (reference sequence). This CDR3 is 14 amino acids long. The CDR3, as DNA: TGTGCCAGCAGCCCCTGGGCAGGCACAGATACGCAGTATTTT. This gives the protein CASSPWAGTDTQYF.

Turning to this clone: At one end the junction does not follow the germline gene, possibly because of a read error. This chain uses TRBV14 with TRBJ2-5; a possible D gene is TRBD2 (6 bases). The J call may be wrong; the DNA end is better matched by TRBJ2-7. Germline loops: CDR1 SGHDN, CDR2 FVKESK. The CDR3 is 14 residues long. CDR3 amino acids: CAGSPRRGNYEQYF. The CDR3, as DNA: TGTGCCGGCAGCCCCCGCCGGGGGAACTACGAGCAGTACTTC.

This clone showed up just once. The chain has TRBV19 and TRBJ1-3, with D tentatively TRBD1 (6 bases). The CDR3 is 15 amino acids. Trimming shortened V by 4 bases and J by 0 bases, and 10 bases separated the two germline ends. Looked up from germline, CDR1 is LNHDA and CDR2 is SQIVND (reference sequence). CDR3 bases: TGTGCCAGTAGTAATACAGGGTCCTCTGGAAACACCATATATTTT. Protein: CASSNTGSSGNTIYF.

In this sample, this clone turned up once. This rearrangement joins TRBV28 to TRBJ2-7, with 9 bases fitting TRBD1. The V gene's germline CDR1 is MDHEN and CDR2 SYDVKM. J gave up 5 bases and V 2 bases, and 7 bases lay outside the gene matches. CDR3 length: 15 amino acids. Here the CDR3 reads CASSLLSGTGNEQYF. CDR3 in DNA: TGTGCCAGCAGTTTACTATCCGGGACAGGGAACGAGCAGTACTTC.

As DNA, the CDR3 is TGTGCCACCAGCAGAGTCGACAGTTCCAATGAGCAGTTCTTC. The encoded protein is CATSRVDSSNEQFF. This chain links TRBV15 with TRBJ2-1; tentative D call: TRBD1 (5 bases). The V end lost 1 base, the J end lost 6 bases, and 10 bases lay between the germline ends. Germline CDR1 LNHNV, CDR2 YYDKDF (reference sequence). This CDR3 spans 14 amino acids. Combining the CDR3 with reference TRBV15 and TRBJ2-1 gives the whole variable domain DAMVIQNPRYQVTQFGKPVTLSCSQTLNHNVMYWYQQKSSQAPKLLFHYYDKDFNNEADTPDNFQSRRPNTSFCFLDIRSPGLGDTAMYLCATSRVDSSNEQFFGPGTRLTVL.

CDR3 DNA: TGTGCCAGCTCACCCTCCGGTAATGAAAAACTGTTTTTT. This codes for CASSPSGNEKLFF. This chain uses TRBV18 with TRBJ1-4; the D is unclear. V gave up 3 bases and J gave up 4 bases, with 6 bases separating them. Germline V gene data show CDR1 as KGHSH and CDR2 as LQKENI. This CDR3 has 13 residues.

A single count supports this clone. The rearrangement uses TRBV30 and TRBJ2-3; TRBD1 matches at 7 bases. Germline V CDR1 and CDR2: GTSNPN, SVGIG (reference sequence). This CDR3 contains 13 residues. The ends lost 3 bases at V and 5 bases at J; junction bases unmatched: 5. For the CDR3, the DNA is TGTGCCTGGAGGGGGGACAGAGGAGATACGCAGTATTTT. Encoded protein: CAWRGDRGDTQYF.